The source of this TCR beta chain is a study of T cell changes during pregnancy in multiple sclerosis. Measured with immunoSEQ multiplex PCR; TCRdb has only the in-frame clones, and not every one. The table has about 46,000 clones, approximately 89% seen once. The clonotype was recovered from a female donor with multiple sclerosis, enrolled in a pregnancy study. This specimen consisted of CD8+ T cells from peripheral blood mononuclear cells, obtained in the second trimester of pregnancy.

CDR3 bases: TGCAGCGGACGGGGGAATGAGCAGTTCTTC. It specifies CSGRGNEQFF. The chain combines TRBV29-1 with TRBJ2-1, with D possibly TRBD2 on 6 matching bases. The germline gives CDR1 SQVTM, CDR2 ANQGSEA. This CDR3 is 10 amino acids long. The V end lost 7 bases, the J end lost 7 bases, and 8 bases lay between the germline ends.